One sample yielded the 17 T cell receptor beta chains listed below, sequenced in a study of yellow fever vaccine responses in identical twins. TCRdb independently ran MiXCR on the RT-PCR reads; one entry per CDR3 protein. Of about 630 distinct CDR3 sequences listed, just under 70% are singletons. The starting material was T cells from blood (PBMCs), unsorted or a sorted subset (not recorded which), obtained before or after yellow fever vaccination (not recorded which). The receptors were sampled from a female donor who received the yellow fever vaccine.

The chain has TRBV4-2 and TRBJ2-7, with 13 nucleotides matching TRBD2. In germline, CDR1 is LGHNA, CDR2 YNFKEQ. V lost 4 bases and J lost 7; bases outside the gene matches: 7. The CDR3 covers 15 residues. The CDR3 protein is CASSPLAGGPGEQYF. The CDR3 region has the DNA TGTGCCAGCAGCCCACTAGCGGGAGGGCCGGGAGAGCAGTACTTC.

This chain joins TRBV20-1 and TRBJ2-3, with no clear D. This CDR3 has 13 residues. The V gene's germline CDR1 is DFQATT and CDR2 SNEGSKA (reference sequence). V was trimmed by 1 base and J by 0 bases, leaving 5 bases between them. The CDR3 sequence: CSARAASTDTQYF. As DNA, the CDR3 is TGCAGTGCTAGAGCGGCCAGCACAGATACGCAGTATTTT.

The chain couples TRBV11-2 to TRBJ2-7; D remains ambiguous. Trimming took 3 bases from V and 9 from J, leaving 18 bases between them. The CDR3 spans 14 residues. CDR1 and CDR2 (germline): SGHAT, FQNNGV. The CDR3 DNA is TGTGCCAGCAGCTTCACCACTGACCTACGAATGCAGTACTTC. Translation: CASSFTTDLRMQYF. Full variable domain (remainder filled in from reference TRBV11-2 and TRBJ2-7): EAGVAQSPRYKIIEKRQSVAFWCNPISGHATLYWYQQILGQGPKLLIQFQNNGVVDDSQLPKDRFSAERLKGVDSTLKIQPAKLEDSAVYLCASSFTTDLRMQYFGPGTRLTVT.

CDR3 coding DNA: TGTGCCAGCAGCCACATAACAGGCGCCTCCACCTTC. Its translation: CASSHITGASTF. This chain connects TRBV6-1 to TRBJ1-2; D may be TRBD1 (5 bases). V lost 6 bases, J lost 13 bases, and 18 bases lay in between. The CDR3 loop spans 12 amino acids. CDR1 is MNHNS, CDR2 SASEGT, per germline.

The chain has TRBV15 and TRBJ1-1; 8 nucleotides line up with TRBD1. CDR3 length equals 14 residues. J lost 5 bases, V lost 5 bases, and 7 bases had no gene match. Germline CDR1 and CDR2: LNHNV and YYDKDF (reference sequence). CDR3: CATSEGQGGTEAFF. The CDR3 coding sequence is TGTGCCACCAGCGAAGGACAGGGAGGTACTGAAGCTTTCTTT.

The rearrangement joins TRBV7-2 to TRBJ2-2; TRBD1 might be the D (5 bases). The CDR3 is 14 residues long. Trimming cost V 5 bases and J 5 bases, with 12 bases left between them. Germline values: CDR1 SGHTA, CDR2 FQGNSA. This CDR3 is CASSRGQGTGELFF. CDR3 DNA sequence: TGTGCCAGCAGCCGTGGCCAGGGTACCGGGGAGCTGTTTTTT.

V is TRBV6-2 or TRBV6-3 and J is TRBJ2-1; 11 bases map to TRBD2. Germline CDR1 MNHEY, CDR2 SVGEGT. The CDR3 runs 19 residues. After removal of 0 bases from V and 6 bases from J, the junction contained 13 bases not matched to a gene. CDR3 loop: CASSYSGRLAGGIVNEQFF. Here the CDR3 DNA reads TGTGCCAGCAGTTACTCCGGCCGGCTAGCGGGGGGTATAGTCAATGAGCAGTTCTTC.

For the CDR3, the DNA is TGTGCCACCACCCCATCCAAGGGGGTACCCTACGAGCAGTACTTC. This gives the protein CATTPSKGVPYEQYF. The V call is TRBV15, the J call TRBJ2-7; D is possibly TRBD1 (6 bases). V gave up 7 bases and J gave up 2 bases, with 18 bases separating them. Per germline, CDR1 LNHNV and CDR2 YYDKDF (reference sequence). The CDR3 contains 15 residues. The full variable domain, completed using reference TRBV15 and TRBJ2-7, is DAMVIQNPRYQVTQFGKPVTLSCSQTLNHNVMYWYQQKSSQAPKLLFHYYDKDFNNEADTPDNFQSRRPNTSFCFLDIRSPGLGDTAMYLCATTPSKGVPYEQYFGPGTRLTVT.

The rearrangement uses TRBV10-1 and TRBJ2-1; 9 nucleotides match TRBD1. Trimming cost V 0 bases and J 7 bases; bases outside gene matches: 10. The CDR3 is made up of 17 amino acids. The germline CDR1 and CDR2 sequences are WNHNN and SYGVQD (reference sequence). CDR3 protein: CASSESISGTGYNEQFF. In DNA form, the CDR3 reads TGCGCCAGCAGTGAGTCAATAAGCGGGACAGGGTATAATGAGCAGTTCTTC.

The chain employs TRBV18 and TRBJ2-7, with 8 bases aligning to TRBD1. Germline values: CDR1 KGHSH, CDR2 LQKENI. The J segment lost 2 bases and the V segment lost 2 bases, leaving 2 bases of the junction unmatched. The CDR3 is made up of 14 amino acids. The chain's CDR3 is CASSPGTGPYEQYV. For the CDR3, the DNA is TGTGCCAGCTCACCAGGGACAGGCCCCTACGAGCAGTACGTC.

The V call is TRBV10-3, the J call TRBJ1-6, with 9 bases that match TRBD1. The trim removed 2 bases at V and 7 bases at J, leaving 6 bases unmatched. CDR1 is ENHRY, CDR2 SYGVKD, per germline. The CDR3 sequence is 16 residues long. The CDR3 coding sequence is TGTGCCATCAGTGAGGGAGAGACAGGGGGAAATTCACCCCTCCACTTT. Translation: CAISEGETGGNSPLHF.

The rearrangement uses TRBV5-1 and TRBJ1-5; 7 nucleotides agree with TRBD1. CDR3 size: 15 residues. The germline gives CDR1 SGHRS, CDR2 YFSETQ. V lost 0 bases to trimming and J lost 6 bases; unmatched junction nucleotides: 6. The CDR3 DNA reads TGCGCCAGCAGCTTGGAGGGGGCCTCTCTTCAGCCCCAGCATTTT. This sequence encodes CASSLEGASLQPQHF.

V and J are TRBV6-1 and TRBJ1-1; 7 bases agree with TRBD1. In germline, CDR1 is MNHNS, CDR2 SASEGT. This CDR3 has 14 amino acids. Losses at the gene ends were 6 bases for V and 7 bases for J; bases not matched to a gene: 11. In DNA, the CDR3 is TGTGCCAGCAGCAGGGACAGATCGAGGATTGAAGCTTTCTTT. Translating it yields CASSRDRSRIEAFF.

This clonotype has more than one count but fewer than ten. V and J are TRBV15 and TRBJ1-2, with D perhaps TRBD1 (6 bases). V shed 0 bases and J shed 4 bases, with 12 bases lying between them. CDR3 size: 15 residues. Germline values: CDR1 LNHNV, CDR2 YYDKDF (reference sequence). Here the CDR3 reads CATSRDLTGSYGYTF. DNA of the CDR3: TGTGCCACCAGCAGAGACCTAACAGGGAGCTATGGCTACACCTTC.

The chain is built from TRBV15 and TRBJ1-5; no definite D call. V lost 1 base, J lost 1 base, and 11 bases lay in between. The CDR3 has 16 amino acids. CDR1 LNHNV and CDR2 YYDKDF come from the germline V gene (reference sequence). The CDR3 DNA reads TGTGCCACCAGCAGAGTGCTTGCCGGGAGCAATCAGCCCCAGCATTTT. Residues: CATSRVLAGSNQPQHF.

The V gene is TRBV7-2, the J gene TRBJ1-2; 7 bases line up with TRBD1. The CDR3 runs to 14 residues. V was clipped by 1 base and J by 4 bases; unmatched bases: 3. Germline lookup yields CDR1 SGHTA and CDR2 FQGNSA. This CDR3 reads CASSLEGTVYGYTF. Here the CDR3 DNA reads TGTGCCAGCAGCTTAGAGGGGACAGTCTATGGCTACACCTTC.

The J gene is TRBJ2-7, the V gene TRBV5-1, with 7 bases fitting TRBD1. V dropped 0 bases and J dropped 1; count of bases not matched to a gene: 1. The CDR3 sequence is 14 residues long. The germline V gene encodes CDR1 SGHRS and CDR2 YFSETQ. The CDR3 nucleotides read TGCGCCAGCAGCTTGGAGGGGGCGTCCTACGAGCAGTACGTC. Amino acid sequence: CASSLEGASYEQYV.